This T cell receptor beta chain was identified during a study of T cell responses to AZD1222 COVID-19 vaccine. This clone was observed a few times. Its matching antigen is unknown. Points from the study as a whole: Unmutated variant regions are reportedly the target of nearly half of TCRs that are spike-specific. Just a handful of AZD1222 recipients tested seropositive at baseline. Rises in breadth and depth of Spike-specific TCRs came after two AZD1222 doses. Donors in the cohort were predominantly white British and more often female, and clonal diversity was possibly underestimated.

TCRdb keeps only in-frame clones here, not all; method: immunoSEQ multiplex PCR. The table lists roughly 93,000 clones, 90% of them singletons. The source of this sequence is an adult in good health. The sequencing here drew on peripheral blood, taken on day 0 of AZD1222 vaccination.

In DNA form, the CDR3 reads TGTGCCAGCAGCGTCGGACTTTCCTACAATGAGCAGTTCTTC. It yields the protein CASSVGLSYNEQFF. The chain couples TRBV11-1 to TRBJ2-1; possible D gene TRBD2, 5 bases. The CDR3 consists of 14 residues. Trimming left V 5 bases short and J 1 base short, with 9 bases between. CDR1 is SGHAT and CDR2 is FQDESV in the germline V gene (reference sequence). Together with reference TRBV11-1 and TRBJ2-1, the CDR3 gives the full variable domain: EAEVAQSPRYKITEKSQAVAFWCDPISGHATLYWYRQILGQGPELLVQFQDESVVDDSQLPKDRFSAERLKGVDSTLKIQPAELGDSAMYLCASSVGLSYNEQFFGPGTRLTVL.